The 2 T cell receptor beta chains listed next were all sequenced from one sample in a study of human T cells and chemical hapten exposure. Extraction of total RNA was performed on unfractionated whole blood. TCRdb called the 5' RACE reads again in MiXCR, with one record for every CDR3 protein. The repertoire holds 80,000 or so distinct CDR3 sequences, about a sixth seen once, with approximately 6.3% in the top ten. The receptors originated from a female donor in good health.

This clonotype has just a few counts. The J gene is TRBJ2-3, the V gene TRBV7-8; D is unclear. Trimming removed 1 base at V and 7 bases at J, with 9 bases between. This CDR3 is built from 13 residues. Germline V gives CDR1 SGHVS, CDR2 FQNEAQ. CDR3 DNA: TGTGCCAGCAGCTTAGTCACCAGGCATACGCAGTATTTT. This sequence encodes CASSLVTRHTQYF.

This clonotype showed up just a few times. This chain uses TRBV20-1 with TRBJ2-5; D remains unclear. CDR1 and CDR2 (germline): DFQATT, SNEGSKA (reference sequence). V was trimmed by 1 base and J by 5 bases, leaving 5 bases between them. The CDR3 has 11 residues. CDR3 bases: TGCAGTGCTAGAGGGCTGGAGACCCAGTACTTC. Its protein product is CSARGLETQYF.